The TCR beta chain under discussion was sequenced for a study of cytomegalovirus exposure and HLA in healthy donors. Concerning this clone: Its specificity is not known.

Study-wide points: Being productive about 87% or about 30% of the time was typical of most TCR beta V segments in an earlier analysis. Near-uniform donor sequencing depth was presumed by presence/absence analyses. TCR beta chains numbering roughly 150 were designated cytomegalovirus-associated.

The primer mix had 60 Vbeta and 13 Jbeta primers. Profiled with immunoSEQ multiplex PCR; TCRdb holds only in-frame clones, not every one. The sample has roughly 160,000 clones, roughly three quarters seen once. Healthy donors of bone marrow made up the group. This CDR3 is built from 17 residues. CDR1 is SGHRS, CDR2 YFSETQ, per germline. J was trimmed by 2 bases and V by 3 bases; bases with no gene match: 11. This chain uses TRBV5-1 with TRBJ1-1; TRBD1 matches at 9 bases. This receptor was obtained from a man aged 18 to 35 in good health and CMV-seropositive. The sequenced sample was PBMCs. The CDR3 DNA is TGCGCCAGCAGCTCCTTAACACAGGGGGCCCTAAACACTGAAGCTTTCTTT. It codes for CASSSLTQGALNTEAFF.